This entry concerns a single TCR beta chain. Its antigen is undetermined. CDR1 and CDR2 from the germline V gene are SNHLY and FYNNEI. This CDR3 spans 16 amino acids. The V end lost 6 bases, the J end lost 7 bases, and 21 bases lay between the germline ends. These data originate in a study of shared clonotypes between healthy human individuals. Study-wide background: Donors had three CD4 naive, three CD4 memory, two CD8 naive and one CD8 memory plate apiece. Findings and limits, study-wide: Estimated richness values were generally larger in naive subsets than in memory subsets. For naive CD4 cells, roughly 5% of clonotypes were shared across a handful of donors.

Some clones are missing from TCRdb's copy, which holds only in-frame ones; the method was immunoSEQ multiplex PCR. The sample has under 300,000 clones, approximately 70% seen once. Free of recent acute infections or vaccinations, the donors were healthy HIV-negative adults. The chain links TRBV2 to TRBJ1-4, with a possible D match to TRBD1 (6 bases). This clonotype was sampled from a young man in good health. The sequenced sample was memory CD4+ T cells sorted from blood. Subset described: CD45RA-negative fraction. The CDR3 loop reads CASRNRAGSVGEKLFF. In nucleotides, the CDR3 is TGTGCCAGCAGGAACAGGGCAGGCTCTGTAGGTGAAAAACTGTTTTTT. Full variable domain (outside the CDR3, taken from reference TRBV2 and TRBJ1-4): EPEVTQTPSHQVTQMGQEVILRCVPISNHLYFYWYRQILGQKVEFLVSFYNNEISEKSEIFDDQFSVERPDGSNFTLKIRSTKLEDSAMYFCASRNRAGSVGEKLFFGSGTQLSVL.